This entry lists 14 T cell receptor beta chains sequenced from one sample in a study of T cell changes during pregnancy in multiple sclerosis. The table came from immunoSEQ multiplex PCR; TCRdb's copy has only in-frame clones and leaves some out. There are 90,000 or so clones in the sample; more than 85% occur only once, and about 0.91% lies in the top ten. The sequences come from peripheral blood, collected before pregnancy. Every receptor here comes from a female donor with multiple sclerosis, enrolled in a pregnancy study.

This clone was observed once. The chain combines TRBV2 with TRBJ1-2, with D unresolved. Trimming stripped 4 bases from V and 8 bases from J, with 11 bases between. The V gene's germline CDR1 is SNHLY and CDR2 FYNNEI. The CDR3 totals 12 residues. CDR3 bases: TGTGCCAGCAGTGCGGGAGGGTTGGGCTACACCTTC. Protein: CASSAGGLGYTF.

J is TRBJ2-7 and V is TRBV28; a weak D match, TRBD2 (6 bases). CDR1 is MDHEN and CDR2 is SYDVKM in the germline V gene. The CDR3 consists of 14 residues. V dropped 6 bases and J dropped 3 bases, with 15 bases sitting between them. CDR3 amino acids: CASSPEGRGYEQYF. The CDR3 DNA follows: TGTGCCAGCAGCCCGGAGGGAAGGGGCTACGAGCAGTACTTC.

The V gene is TRBV18, the J gene TRBJ2-3, with D possibly being TRBD2 (5 bases). Germline lookup yields CDR1 KGHSH and CDR2 LQKENI. This CDR3 is built from 13 residues. Trimming removed 6 bases from V and 4 bases from J, with 11 bases in between. The CDR3, as DNA: TGTGCCAGCTCCCCGGGGTTGGCAGATACGCAGTATTTT. This encodes CASSPGLADTQYF.

The gene calls are TRBV7-3 and TRBJ2-1; 10 bases are shared with TRBD2. Trimming took 8 bases from V and 7 from J; bases not matched to a gene: 8. Per germline, CDR1 SGHTA and CDR2 FQGTGA. The CDR3 extends over 14 amino acids. CDR3 in DNA: TGTGCCAGCTCTAGCGGGAGAAATTTTAATGAGCAGTTCTTC. The encoded protein is CASSSGRNFNEQFF.

This chain joins TRBV6-6 and TRBJ1-5; D remains unclear. Per germline, CDR1 MNHNY and CDR2 SVGAGI (reference sequence). The CDR3 sequence is 12 residues long. Trimming cost V 6 bases and J 7 bases, with 10 bases left between them. In DNA, the CDR3 is TGTGCCAGCAGCCTTGAGGGCCAGCCCCAGCATTTT. Its translation: CASSLEGQPQHF.

This chain uses TRBV5-6 with TRBJ1-2; D possibly corresponds to TRBD1 (5 bases). Germline V CDR1 and CDR2: SGHDT, YYEEEE. The CDR3 is 15 amino acids. Between the trimmed V and J ends, which lost 0 bases and 2 bases, there was a span of 11 bases. The CDR3 loop is CASSLAARVNYGYTF. Here the CDR3 DNA reads TGTGCCAGCAGCTTGGCCGCCAGGGTGAACTATGGCTACACCTTC.

The gene calls are TRBV5-5 and TRBJ1-1; possible D gene TRBD1, 5 bases. Trimming shortened V by 1 base and J by 6 bases, and 10 bases separated the two germline ends. The CDR3 covers 13 residues. Germline-derived CDR1 and CDR2 are SGHKS and YYEKEE (reference sequence). The CDR3 protein is CASSLQGPAEAFF. The CDR3 nucleotides are TGTGCCAGCAGCTTGCAGGGCCCAGCTGAAGCTTTCTTT.

This clone was counted only a few times. The genes are TRBV7-9 and TRBJ2-7; 7 bases line up with TRBD1. The CDR3 is 12 residues long. Trimming cost V 5 bases and J 8 bases; bases outside gene matches: 6. The germline V gene has CDR1 SEHNR and CDR2 FQNEAQ (reference sequence). This CDR3 reads CASSTGTVKQYF. The CDR3 coding sequence is TGTGCCAGCAGCACCGGGACAGTTAAGCAGTACTTC.

The gene calls are TRBV18 and TRBJ1-1; 11 bases are a match to TRBD1. V was clipped by 8 bases and J by 0 bases; unmatched bases: 14. The CDR3 consists of 18 residues. The germline V gene has CDR1 KGHSH and CDR2 LQKENI. Written as DNA, the CDR3 is TGTGCCAGCGAATTCCTCGGGACAGGGGGTGGGATGAACACTGAAGCTTTCTTT. It encodes CASEFLGTGGGMNTEAFF.

This chain connects TRBV27 to TRBJ2-4; TRBD2 matches 9 bases. V dropped 5 bases and J dropped 1; count of bases not matched to a gene: 9. The CDR3 length is 17 residues. CDR1 is MNHEY, CDR2 SMNVEV, per germline (reference sequence). CDR3 sequence: CASSAMGRGGAKNIQYF. CDR3 bases: TGTGCCAGCAGTGCTATGGGGCGGGGGGGGGCCAAAAACATTCAGTACTTC.

This clone occurred once. The rearrangement joins TRBV11-2 to TRBJ2-1; 10 bases map to TRBD2. The V segment lost 6 bases and the J segment 5 bases; nucleotides outside the gene matches: 7. Germline V gene sequence: CDR1 SGHAT, CDR2 FQNNGV. The CDR3 has 15 residues. CDR3 region: CASSTQAGGDNEQFF. For the CDR3, the DNA is TGTGCCAGCAGTACCCAAGCGGGGGGGGACAATGAGCAGTTCTTC.

This clone was detected only once. The chain uses TRBV27 and TRBJ2-6; 7 bases match TRBD1. The germline gives CDR1 MNHEY, CDR2 SMNVEV (reference sequence). Trimming removed 5 bases from V and 1 base from J; junction bases left unmatched: 14. CDR3 size: 19 residues. Here the CDR3 reads CASSDGDSPKVSGANVLTF. CDR3 bases: TGTGCCAGCAGTGACGGGGACAGTCCCAAAGTATCTGGGGCCAACGTCCTGACTTTC.

The chain uses TRBV7-9 and TRBJ1-1; D gene ambiguous. CDR1 is SEHNR and CDR2 is FQNEAQ in the germline V gene (reference sequence). V was trimmed by 6 bases and J by 3 bases, leaving 17 bases between them. This CDR3 region has 15 residues. CDR3: CASRHSTAGDTEAFF. The DNA for the CDR3 is TGTGCCAGCAGGCATAGTACTGCCGGGGACACTGAAGCTTTCTTT.

The J gene is TRBJ1-2, the V gene TRBV7-9; D is perhaps TRBD1 (6 bases). The germline CDR1 and CDR2 sequences are SEHNR and FQNEAQ (reference sequence). This CDR3 region has 13 residues. The ends were cut back, 3 bases at V and 8 bases at J, with 13 bases in the middle. The CDR3 DNA sequence: TGTGCCAGCAGCTTGAAGGGACACACAGGCTACACCTTC. Its translation: CASSLKGHTGYTF. Filled out from reference TRBV7-9 and TRBJ1-2, the complete variable domain reads DTGVSQNPRHKITKRGQNVTFRCDPISEHNRLYWYRQTLGQGPEFLTYFQNEAQLEKSRLLSDRFSAERPKGSFSTLEIQRTEQGDSAMYLCASSLKGHTGYTFGSGTRLTVV.